The T cell receptor beta chain under discussion was sequenced for a study of blood T cell repertoires in COVID-19. About the research overall: The cDNA or gDNA used as material had been derived from T cells, B-cell-depleted T cells, or PBMCs.

As originally analysed: For nucleated cells, counts were estimated from reference gene primer amplification. Clones were sequenced by immunoSEQ multiplex PCR, and TCRdb holds only the in-frame ones, with some missing. That table gives V, J and clone size, and the DNA gave D and trimming. The sample yields 200,000 to 250,000 clones, nearly 90% seen once. Looked up from germline, CDR1 is SGDLS and CDR2 is YYNGEE. This CDR3 spans 15 amino acids. With V trimmed by 5 bases and J by 2 bases, 6 bases remained unmatched. This sequence originates from a man aged 18 to 29 with active or convalescent COVID-19. The rearrangement links TRBV9 to TRBJ2-1; TRBD2 aligns across 8 bases. Sequencing was done on a sample of peripheral blood. CDR3 protein: CASSGVAGTYNEQFF. CDR3 DNA: TGTGCCAGCAGTGGGGTAGCGGGAACCTACAATGAGCAGTTCTTC.